The sequence of this T cell receptor beta chain was determined in a study of cytomegalovirus exposure and HLA in healthy donors. Study-level information: HLA-typed donors were the source of around 87 million unique TCRs, which an early data release held. Study outcomes and limitations: Some V segments, TRBV6-2 and TRBV6-3 among them, were indistinguishable and were therefore excluded. A list of 164 TCR beta chains associated with cytomegalovirus was given.

Comments on this clone: Antigen specificity is unknown.

Use of 60 Vbeta and 13 Jbeta primers characterized the PCR. Profiled with immunoSEQ multiplex PCR; TCRdb holds only in-frame clones, not every one. The table records some 200,000 clones, around four fifths of them present only once. CDR1 is MNHEY, CDR2 SMNVEV, per germline (reference sequence). Deletions cut 9 bases from V and 4 bases from J, with 22 bases between. The CDR3 runs 17 residues. The sequenced sample consisted of PBMCs. This receptor was taken from a boy between 2 and 10 years old in good health and CMV-seronegative. The J gene is TRBJ1-6, the V gene TRBV27, with D possibly TRBD1 on 6 matching bases. CDR3 DNA sequence: TGTGCCAGTATACGGACAGCAACTCTAGTTTATAATTCACCCCTCCACTTT. This encodes CASIRTATLVYNSPLHF.